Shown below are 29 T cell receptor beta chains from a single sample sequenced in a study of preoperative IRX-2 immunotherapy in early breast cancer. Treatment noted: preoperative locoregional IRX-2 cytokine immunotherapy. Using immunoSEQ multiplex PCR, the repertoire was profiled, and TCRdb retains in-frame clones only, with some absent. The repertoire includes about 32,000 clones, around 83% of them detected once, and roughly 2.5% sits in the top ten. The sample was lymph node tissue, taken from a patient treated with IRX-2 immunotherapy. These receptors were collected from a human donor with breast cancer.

The CDR3 region has the DNA TGTGCCAGTAGCCTAGGGCAGGATTCGGGGGACACTGAAGCTTTCTTT. Amino acids: CASSLGQDSGDTEAFF. This chain joins TRBV19 and TRBJ1-1; D possibly corresponds to TRBD1 (5 bases). Germline V lookup: CDR1 LNHDA, CDR2 SQIVND (reference sequence). Trimming stripped 6 bases from V and 3 bases from J, with 20 bases between. The CDR3 runs 16 residues.

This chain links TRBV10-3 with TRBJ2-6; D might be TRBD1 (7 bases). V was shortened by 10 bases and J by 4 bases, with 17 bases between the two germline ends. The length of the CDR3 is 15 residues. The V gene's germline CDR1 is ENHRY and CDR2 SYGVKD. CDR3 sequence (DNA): TGTGCCAGCGCGGGACAGACCGTGGGGGCCAACGTCCTGACTTTC. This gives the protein CASAGQTVGANVLTF.

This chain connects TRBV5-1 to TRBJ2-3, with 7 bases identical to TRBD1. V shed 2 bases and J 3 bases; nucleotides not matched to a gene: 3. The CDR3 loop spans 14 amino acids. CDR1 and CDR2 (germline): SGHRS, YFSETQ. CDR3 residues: CASSLDRVTDTQYF. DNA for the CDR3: TGCGCCAGCAGCTTAGACAGGGTGACAGATACGCAGTATTTT.

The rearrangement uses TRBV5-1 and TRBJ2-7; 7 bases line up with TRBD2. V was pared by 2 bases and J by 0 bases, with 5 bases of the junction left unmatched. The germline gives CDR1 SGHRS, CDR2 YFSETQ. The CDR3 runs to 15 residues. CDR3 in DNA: TGCGCCAGCAGCTTCGGGAGGATTAGCTCCTACGAGCAGTACTTC. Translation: CASSFGRISSYEQYF.

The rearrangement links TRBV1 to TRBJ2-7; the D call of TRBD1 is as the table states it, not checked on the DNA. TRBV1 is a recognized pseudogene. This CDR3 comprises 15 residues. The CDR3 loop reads CASSQGGQSSYEQYF. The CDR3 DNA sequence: TGCGCCAGCAGCCAAGGAGGACAGAGCTCCTACGAGCAGTACTTC.

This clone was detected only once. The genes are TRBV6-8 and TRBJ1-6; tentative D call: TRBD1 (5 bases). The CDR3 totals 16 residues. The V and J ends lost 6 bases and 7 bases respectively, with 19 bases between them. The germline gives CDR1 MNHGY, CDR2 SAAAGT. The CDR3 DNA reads TGTGCCAGCAGCTACCAGGGAGGCAGCGGAAATTCACCCCTCCACTTT. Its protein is CASSYQGGSGNSPLHF.

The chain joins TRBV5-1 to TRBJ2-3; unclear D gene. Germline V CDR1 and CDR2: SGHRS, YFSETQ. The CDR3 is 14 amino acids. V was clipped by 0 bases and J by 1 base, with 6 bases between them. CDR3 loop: CASSLDSGTDTQYF. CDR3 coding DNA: TGCGCCAGCAGCTTGGACTCGGGCACAGATACGCAGTATTTT.

The CDR3 DNA is TGTGCCTGGAGTGTACGACTAGCGGGGGCCTACGAGCAGTACTTC. This translates into CAWSVRLAGAYEQYF. The rearrangement joins TRBV30 to TRBJ2-7; 12 nucleotides line up with TRBD2. With 0 bases clipped from V and 2 bases from J, the junction kept 2 bases outside the gene matches. Germline V gene lookup returns CDR1 GTSNPN and CDR2 SVGIG (reference sequence). The CDR3 covers 15 residues.

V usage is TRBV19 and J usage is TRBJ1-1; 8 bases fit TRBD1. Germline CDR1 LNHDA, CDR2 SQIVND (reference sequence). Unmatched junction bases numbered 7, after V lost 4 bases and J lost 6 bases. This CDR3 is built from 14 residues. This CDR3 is CASSRGQGRAEAFF. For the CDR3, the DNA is TGTGCCAGTAGTAGAGGACAGGGAAGGGCTGAAGCTTTCTTT.

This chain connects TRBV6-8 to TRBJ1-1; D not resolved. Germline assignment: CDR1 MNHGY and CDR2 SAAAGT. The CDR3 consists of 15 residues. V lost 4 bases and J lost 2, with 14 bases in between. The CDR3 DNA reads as TGTGCCAGCAGTTTGGCCCACTTCCAAAACACTGAAGCTTTCTTT. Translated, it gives CASSLAHFQNTEAFF.

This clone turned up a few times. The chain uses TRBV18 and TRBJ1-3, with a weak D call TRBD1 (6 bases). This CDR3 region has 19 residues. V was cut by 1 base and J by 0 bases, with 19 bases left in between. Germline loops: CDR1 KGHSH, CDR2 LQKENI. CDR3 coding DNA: TGTGCCAGCTCACCACTTGGGGGCCAGGGGCTTCGCTCTGGAAACACCATATATTTT. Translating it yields CASSPLGGQGLRSGNTIYF.

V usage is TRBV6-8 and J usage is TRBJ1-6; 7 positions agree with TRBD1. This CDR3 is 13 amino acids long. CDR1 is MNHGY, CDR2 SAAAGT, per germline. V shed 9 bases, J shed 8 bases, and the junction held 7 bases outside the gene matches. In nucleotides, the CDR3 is TGTGCCAGTCGGGACAGATTGGATTCACCCCTCCACTTT. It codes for CASRDRLDSPLHF.

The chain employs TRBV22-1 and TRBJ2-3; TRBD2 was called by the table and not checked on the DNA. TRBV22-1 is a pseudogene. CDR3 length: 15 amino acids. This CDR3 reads CASSYLRTSTDTQYF. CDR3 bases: TGTGCCAGCAGTTACCTTAGGACTAGCACAGATACGCAGTATTTT.

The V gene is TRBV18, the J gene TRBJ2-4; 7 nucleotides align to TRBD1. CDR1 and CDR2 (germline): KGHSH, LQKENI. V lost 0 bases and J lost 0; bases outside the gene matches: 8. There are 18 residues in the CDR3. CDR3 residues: CASSPPETGREAKNIQYF. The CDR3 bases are TGTGCCAGCTCACCACCGGAGACAGGGCGAGAAGCCAAAAACATTCAGTACTTC.

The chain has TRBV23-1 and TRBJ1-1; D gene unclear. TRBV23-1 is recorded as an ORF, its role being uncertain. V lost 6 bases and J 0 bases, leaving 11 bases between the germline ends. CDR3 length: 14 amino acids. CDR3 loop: CASSLFGVNTEAFF. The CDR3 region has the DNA TGCGCCAGCAGCTTGTTCGGGGTGAACACTGAAGCTTTCTTT.

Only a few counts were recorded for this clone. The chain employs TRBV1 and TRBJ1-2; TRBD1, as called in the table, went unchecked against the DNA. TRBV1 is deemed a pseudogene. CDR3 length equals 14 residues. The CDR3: CASSQRTAAYGYTF. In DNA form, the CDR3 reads TGCGCCAGCAGCCAACGGACAGCAGCCTATGGCTACACCTTC.

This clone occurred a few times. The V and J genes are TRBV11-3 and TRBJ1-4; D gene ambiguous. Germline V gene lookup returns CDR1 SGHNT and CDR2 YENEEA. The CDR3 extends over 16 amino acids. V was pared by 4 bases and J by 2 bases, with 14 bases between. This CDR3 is CASSSAWTSTNEKLFF. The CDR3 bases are TGTGCCAGCAGCTCTGCTTGGACGAGCACTAATGAAAAACTGTTTTTT.

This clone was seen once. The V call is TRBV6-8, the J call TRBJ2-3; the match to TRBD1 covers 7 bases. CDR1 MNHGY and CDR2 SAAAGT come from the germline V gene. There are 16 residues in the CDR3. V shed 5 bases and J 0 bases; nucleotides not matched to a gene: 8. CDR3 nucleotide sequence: TGTGCCAGCAGTCTCAGGACAGGCGCCAGCACAGATACGCAGTATTTT. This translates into CASSLRTGASTDTQYF.

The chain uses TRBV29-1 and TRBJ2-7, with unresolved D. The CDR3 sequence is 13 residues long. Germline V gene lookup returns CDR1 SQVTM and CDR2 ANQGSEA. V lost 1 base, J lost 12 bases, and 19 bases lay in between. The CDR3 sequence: CSVEVAADSRRYF. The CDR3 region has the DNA TGCAGCGTTGAAGTCGCGGCAGACTCTCGGCGGTACTTC.

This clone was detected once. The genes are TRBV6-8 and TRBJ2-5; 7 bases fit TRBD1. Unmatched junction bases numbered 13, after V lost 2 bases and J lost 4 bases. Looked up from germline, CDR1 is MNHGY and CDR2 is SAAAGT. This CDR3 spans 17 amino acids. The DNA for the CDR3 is TGTGCCAGCAGTTACACCGCGACAGGGTATCTGGCAGAGACCCAGTACTTC. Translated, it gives CASSYTATGYLAETQYF.

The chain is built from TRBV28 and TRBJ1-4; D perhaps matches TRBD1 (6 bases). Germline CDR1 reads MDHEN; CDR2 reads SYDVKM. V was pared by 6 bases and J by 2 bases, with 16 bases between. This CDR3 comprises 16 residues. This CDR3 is CASSLAGARTNEKLFF. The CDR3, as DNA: TGTGCCAGCAGCCTGGCAGGGGCGCGCACTAATGAAAAACTGTTTTTT.

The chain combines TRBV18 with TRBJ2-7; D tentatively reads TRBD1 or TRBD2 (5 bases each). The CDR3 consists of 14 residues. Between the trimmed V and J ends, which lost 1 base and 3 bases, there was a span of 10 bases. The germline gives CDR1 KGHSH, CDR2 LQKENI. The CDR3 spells CASSPLRDGYEQYF. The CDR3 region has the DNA TGTGCCAGCTCACCACTCAGGGACGGCTACGAGCAGTACTTC.

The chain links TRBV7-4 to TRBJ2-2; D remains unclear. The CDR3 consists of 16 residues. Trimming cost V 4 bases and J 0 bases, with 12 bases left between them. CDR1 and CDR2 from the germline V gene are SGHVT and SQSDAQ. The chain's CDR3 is CASSSKVPSNTGELFF. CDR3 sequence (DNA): TGTGCCAGCAGCTCCAAAGTTCCTTCGAACACCGGGGAGCTGTTTTTT.

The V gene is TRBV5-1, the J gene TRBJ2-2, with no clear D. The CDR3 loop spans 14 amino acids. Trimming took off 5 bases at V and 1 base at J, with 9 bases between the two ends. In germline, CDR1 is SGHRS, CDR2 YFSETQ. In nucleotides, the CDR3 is TGCGCCAGCAGAAGGACCGAGAACACCGGGGAGCTGTTTTTT. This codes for CASRRTENTGELFF.

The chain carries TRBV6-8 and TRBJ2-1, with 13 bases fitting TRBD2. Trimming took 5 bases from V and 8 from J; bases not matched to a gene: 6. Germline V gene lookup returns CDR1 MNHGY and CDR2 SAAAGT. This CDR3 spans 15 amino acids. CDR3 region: CASSASLAGGHEQFF. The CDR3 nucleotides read TGTGCCAGCAGTGCATCACTAGCGGGGGGGCATGAGCAGTTCTTC.

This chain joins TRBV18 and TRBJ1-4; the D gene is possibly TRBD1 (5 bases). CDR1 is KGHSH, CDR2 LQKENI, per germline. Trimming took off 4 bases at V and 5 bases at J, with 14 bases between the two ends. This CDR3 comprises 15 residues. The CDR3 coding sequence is TGTGCCAGCTCACGGCAGGGCGGACTAAATGAAAAACTGTTTTTT. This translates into CASSRQGGLNEKLFF.

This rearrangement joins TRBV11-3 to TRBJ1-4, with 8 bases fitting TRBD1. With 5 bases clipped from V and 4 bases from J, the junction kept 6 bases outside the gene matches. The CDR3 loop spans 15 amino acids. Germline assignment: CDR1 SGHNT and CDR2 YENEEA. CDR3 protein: CASSLGQAINEKLFF. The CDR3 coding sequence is TGTGCCAGCAGCCTGGGACAGGCGATTAATGAAAAACTGTTTTTT.

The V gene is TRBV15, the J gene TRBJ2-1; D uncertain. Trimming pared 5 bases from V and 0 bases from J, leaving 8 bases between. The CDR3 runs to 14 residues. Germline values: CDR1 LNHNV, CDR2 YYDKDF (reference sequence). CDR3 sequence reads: CATSSVSSYNEQFF. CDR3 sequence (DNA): TGTGCCACCAGCTCGGTGAGCTCCTACAATGAGCAGTTCTTC. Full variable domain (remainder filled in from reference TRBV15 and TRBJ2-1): DAMVIQNPRYQVTQFGKPVTLSCSQTLNHNVMYWYQQKSSQAPKLLFHYYDKDFNNEADTPDNFQSRRPNTSFCFLDIRSPGLGDTAMYLCATSSVSSYNEQFFGPGTRLTVL.

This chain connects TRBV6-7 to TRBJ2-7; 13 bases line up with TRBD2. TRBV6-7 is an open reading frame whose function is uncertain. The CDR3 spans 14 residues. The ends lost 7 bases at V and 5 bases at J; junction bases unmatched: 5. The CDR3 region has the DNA TGTGCCAGCAAACTAGGACTAGCGGGAGACGAGCAGTACTTC. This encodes CASKLGLAGDEQYF.